This T cell receptor (beta chain) was sequenced during a study of shared clonotypes between healthy human individuals. The study, taken as a whole, reports: Among donors, clonotype sharing was expected to be affected by sequencing depth. Tissues were not sampled, only blood, and their repertoires likely differ.

Assay: immunoSEQ multiplex PCR; the TCRdb copy retains only in-frame clones and omits some. This sample has about 480,000 clones; about 79% occur once, and the top ten carry approximately 13%. The V and J ends lost 3 bases and 8 bases, in that order; junction bases with no gene match: 15. This CDR3 has 16 residues. From germline, CDR1 is GTSNPN and CDR2 SVGIG (reference sequence). In this sample, this clone turned up once. The antigen is unknown. The sample taken for sequencing was PBMCs. The V gene is TRBV30, the J gene TRBJ1-2; 10 bases match TRBD1. The receptor's source is a woman in her thirties or forties in good health. Some clones in this sample may be carry-over from other donors' samples. Here the CDR3 DNA reads TGTGCCTGGAGAGCCCCCGGGACAGGGGTTCTAAAGGGCTACACCTTC. Translated, it gives CAWRAPGTGVLKGYTF.